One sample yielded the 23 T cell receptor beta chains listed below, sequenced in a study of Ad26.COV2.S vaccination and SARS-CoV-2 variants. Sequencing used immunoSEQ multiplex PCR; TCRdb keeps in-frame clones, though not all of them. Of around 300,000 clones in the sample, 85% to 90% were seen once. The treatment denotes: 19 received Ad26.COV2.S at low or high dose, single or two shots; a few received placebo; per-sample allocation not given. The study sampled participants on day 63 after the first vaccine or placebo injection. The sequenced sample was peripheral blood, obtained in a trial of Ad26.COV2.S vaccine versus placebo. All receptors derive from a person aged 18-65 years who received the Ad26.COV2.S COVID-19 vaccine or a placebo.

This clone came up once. The CDR3 DNA is TGTGCCAGCAGCCTCGAAATCACCGGGGAGCTGTTTTTT. This encodes CASSLEITGELFF. This chain links TRBV7-9 with TRBJ2-2; D gene unclear. The germline CDR1 and CDR2 sequences are SEHNR and FQNEAQ (reference sequence). This CDR3 comprises 13 residues. V was cut by 5 bases and J by 4 bases, with 8 bases left in between.

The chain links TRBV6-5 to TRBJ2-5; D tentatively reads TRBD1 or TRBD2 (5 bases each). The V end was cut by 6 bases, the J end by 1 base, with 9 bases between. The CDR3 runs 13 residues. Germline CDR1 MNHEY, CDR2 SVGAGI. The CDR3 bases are TGTGCCAGCAGGGGACGGAGCCAAGAGACCCAGTACTTC. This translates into CASRGRSQETQYF.

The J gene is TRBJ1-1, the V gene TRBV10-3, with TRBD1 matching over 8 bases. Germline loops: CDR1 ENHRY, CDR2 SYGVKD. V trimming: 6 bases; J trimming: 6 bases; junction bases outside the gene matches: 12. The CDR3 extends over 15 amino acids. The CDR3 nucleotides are TGTGCCATCAGGTCCGGGACAGGCGCATTGGCTGAAGCTTTCTTT. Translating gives CAIRSGTGALAEAFF.

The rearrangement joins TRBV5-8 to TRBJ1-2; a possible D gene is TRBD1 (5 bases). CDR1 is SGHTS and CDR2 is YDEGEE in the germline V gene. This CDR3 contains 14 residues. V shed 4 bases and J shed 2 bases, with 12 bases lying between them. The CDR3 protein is CASSRDGWNYGYTF. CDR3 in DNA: TGTGCCAGCAGCCGGGACGGATGGAACTATGGCTACACCTTC.

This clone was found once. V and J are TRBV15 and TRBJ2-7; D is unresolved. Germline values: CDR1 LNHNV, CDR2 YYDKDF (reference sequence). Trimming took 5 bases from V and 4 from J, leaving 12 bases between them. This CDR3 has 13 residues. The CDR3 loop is CATSLSSGYEQYV. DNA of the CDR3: TGTGCCACCAGCCTAAGCTCAGGTTACGAGCAGTACGTC.

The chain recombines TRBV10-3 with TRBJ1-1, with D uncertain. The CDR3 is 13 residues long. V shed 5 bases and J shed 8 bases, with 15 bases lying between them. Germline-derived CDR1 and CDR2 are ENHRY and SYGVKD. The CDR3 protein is CAISSGPVDEAFF. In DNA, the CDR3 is TGTGCCATCAGTTCCGGACCTGTCGACGAAGCTTTCTTT.

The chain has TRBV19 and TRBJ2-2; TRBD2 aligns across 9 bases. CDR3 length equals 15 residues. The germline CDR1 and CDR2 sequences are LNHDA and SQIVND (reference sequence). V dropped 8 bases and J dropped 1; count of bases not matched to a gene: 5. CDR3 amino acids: CASFTSGLNTGELFF. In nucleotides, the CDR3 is TGTGCCAGTTTCACTAGCGGGCTGAACACCGGGGAGCTGTTTTTT.

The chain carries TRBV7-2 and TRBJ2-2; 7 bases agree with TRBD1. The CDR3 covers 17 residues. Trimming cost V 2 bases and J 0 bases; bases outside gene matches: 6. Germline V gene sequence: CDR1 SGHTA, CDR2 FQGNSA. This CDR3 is CASSLMPGQANTGELFF. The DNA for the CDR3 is TGTGCCAGCAGCTTAATGCCCGGACAGGCGAACACCGGGGAGCTGTTTTTT.

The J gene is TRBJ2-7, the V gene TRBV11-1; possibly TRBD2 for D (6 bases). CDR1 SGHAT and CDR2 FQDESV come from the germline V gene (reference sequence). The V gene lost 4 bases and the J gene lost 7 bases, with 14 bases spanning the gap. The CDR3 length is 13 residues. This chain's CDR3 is CASSYPGEKEQYV. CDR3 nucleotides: TGTGCCAGCAGCTATCCGGGAGAAAAAGAGCAGTACGTC.

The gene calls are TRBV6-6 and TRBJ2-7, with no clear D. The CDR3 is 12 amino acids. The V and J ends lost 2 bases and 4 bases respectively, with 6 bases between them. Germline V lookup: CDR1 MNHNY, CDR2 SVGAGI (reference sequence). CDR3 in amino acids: CASSYGKYEQYV. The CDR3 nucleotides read TGTGCCAGCAGTTACGGCAAGTACGAGCAGTACGTC.

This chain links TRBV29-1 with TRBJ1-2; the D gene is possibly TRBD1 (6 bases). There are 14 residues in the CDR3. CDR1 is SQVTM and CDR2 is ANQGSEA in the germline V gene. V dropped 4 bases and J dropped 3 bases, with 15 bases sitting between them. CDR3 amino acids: CSVVGAGNYYGYTF. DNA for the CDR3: TGCAGCGTTGTGGGGGCAGGAAATTACTATGGCTACACCTTC.

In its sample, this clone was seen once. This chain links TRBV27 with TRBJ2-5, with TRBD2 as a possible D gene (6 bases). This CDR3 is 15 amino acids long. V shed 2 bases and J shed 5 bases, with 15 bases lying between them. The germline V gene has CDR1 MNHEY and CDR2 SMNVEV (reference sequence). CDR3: CASSLRVTGEETQYF. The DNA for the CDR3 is TGTGCCAGCAGTTTACGGGTGACGGGAGAGGAGACCCAGTACTTC.

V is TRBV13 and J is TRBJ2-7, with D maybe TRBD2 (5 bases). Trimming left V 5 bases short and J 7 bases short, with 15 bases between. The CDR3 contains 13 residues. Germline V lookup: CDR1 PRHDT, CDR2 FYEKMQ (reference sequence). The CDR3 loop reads CASSRLGVREQYV. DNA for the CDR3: TGTGCCAGCAGCCGGCTCGGGGTGCGTGAGCAGTACGTC.

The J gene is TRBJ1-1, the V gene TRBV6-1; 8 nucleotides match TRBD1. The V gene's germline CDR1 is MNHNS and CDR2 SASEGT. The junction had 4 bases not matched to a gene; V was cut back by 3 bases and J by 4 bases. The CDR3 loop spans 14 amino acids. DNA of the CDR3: TGTGCCAGCAGTGACACTACAGGGGGCACTGAAGCTTTCTTT. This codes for CASSDTTGGTEAFF.

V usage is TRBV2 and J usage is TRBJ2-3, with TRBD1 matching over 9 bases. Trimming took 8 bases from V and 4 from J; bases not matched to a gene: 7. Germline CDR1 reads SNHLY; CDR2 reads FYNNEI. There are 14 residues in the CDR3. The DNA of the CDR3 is TGTGCCAGCCGCGGGACAGGGATACCAGATACGCAGTATTTT. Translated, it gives CASRGTGIPDTQYF.

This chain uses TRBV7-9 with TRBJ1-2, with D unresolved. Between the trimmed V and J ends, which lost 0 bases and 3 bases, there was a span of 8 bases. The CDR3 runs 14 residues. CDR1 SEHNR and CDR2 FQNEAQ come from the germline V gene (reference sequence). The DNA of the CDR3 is TGTGCCAGCAGCTTAGCATCTAGGGACTATGGCTACACCTTC. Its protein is CASSLASRDYGYTF.

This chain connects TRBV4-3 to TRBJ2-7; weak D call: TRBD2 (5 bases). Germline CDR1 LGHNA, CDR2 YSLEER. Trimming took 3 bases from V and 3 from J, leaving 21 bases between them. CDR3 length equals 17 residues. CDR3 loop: CASSHLPRENLDYEQYF. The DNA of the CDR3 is TGCGCCAGCAGCCATCTCCCTAGGGAGAATCTGGACTACGAGCAGTACTTC.

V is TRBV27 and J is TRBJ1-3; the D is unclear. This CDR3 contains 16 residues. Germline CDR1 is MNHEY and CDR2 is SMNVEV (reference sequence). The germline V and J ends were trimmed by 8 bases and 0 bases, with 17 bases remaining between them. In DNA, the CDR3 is TGTGCCAGCGGACCGTCGAAGGTTAGCTCTGGAAACACCATATATTTT. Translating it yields CASGPSKVSSGNTIYF.

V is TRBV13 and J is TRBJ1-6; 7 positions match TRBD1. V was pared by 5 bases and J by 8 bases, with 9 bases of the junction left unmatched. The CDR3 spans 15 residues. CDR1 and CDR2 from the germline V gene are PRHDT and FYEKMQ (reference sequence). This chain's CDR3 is CASSRDRTGYSPLHF. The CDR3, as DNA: TGTGCCAGCAGCCGCGATCGGACAGGATATTCACCCCTCCACTTT.

The CDR3 region has the DNA TGTGCCAGCAAGCCGGGACAGGGAATAGGTGAGCAGTACTTC. This encodes CASKPGQGIGEQYF. V usage is TRBV19 and J usage is TRBJ2-7, with 9 bases that match TRBD1. Per germline, CDR1 LNHDA and CDR2 SQIVND (reference sequence). V lost 9 bases, J lost 7 bases, and 13 bases stayed unmatched. CDR3 length equals 14 residues.

CDR3 DNA: TGTGCCAGCAGCCCAGGACAGGGAAGGGATGAAAAACTGTTTTTT. Translating gives CASSPGQGRDEKLFF. This chain uses TRBV7-9 with TRBJ1-4, with TRBD1 identical over 8 bases. V dropped 5 bases and J dropped 6; count of bases not matched to a gene: 8. CDR1 and CDR2 (germline): SEHNR, FQNEAQ (reference sequence). The CDR3 loop spans 15 amino acids. Looking up the rest from reference TRBV7-9 and TRBJ1-4 gives the full variable domain: DTGVSQNPRHKITKRGQNVTFRCDPISEHNRLYWYRQTLGQGPEFLTYFQNEAQLEKSRLLSDRFSAERPKGSFSTLEIQRTEQGDSAMYLCASSPGQGRDEKLFFGSGTQLSVL.

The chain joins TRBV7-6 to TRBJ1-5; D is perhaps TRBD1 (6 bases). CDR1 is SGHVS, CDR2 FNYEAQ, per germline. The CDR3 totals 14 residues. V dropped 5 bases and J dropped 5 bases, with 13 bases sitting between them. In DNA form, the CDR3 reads TGTGCCAGCAGCCCCTTGGGGGCCCATCAGCCCCAGCATTTT. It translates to CASSPLGAHQPQHF. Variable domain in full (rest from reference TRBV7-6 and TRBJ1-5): GAGVSQSPRYKVTKRGQDVALRCDPISGHVSLYWYRQALGQGPEFLTYFNYEAQQDKSGLPNDRFSAERPEGSISTLTIQRTEQRDSAMYRCASSPLGAHQPQHFGDGTRLSIL.

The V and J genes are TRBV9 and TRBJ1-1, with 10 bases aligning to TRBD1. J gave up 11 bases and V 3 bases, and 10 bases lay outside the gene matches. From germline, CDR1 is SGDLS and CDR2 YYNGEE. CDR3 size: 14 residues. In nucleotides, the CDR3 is TGTGCCAGCAGCGGCTTCCCGGGGACAGGGGACGCTTTCTTT. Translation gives CASSGFPGTGDAFF.